The 30 T cell receptor beta chains below come from one sample, sequenced in a study of cytomegalovirus exposure and HLA in healthy donors. PCR used 60 Vbeta primers and 13 Jbeta primers. The protocol was immunoSEQ multiplex PCR, while the TCRdb copy is restricted to in-frame clones and leaves out a portion. Of roughly 68,000 clones in the sample, 60% to 75% are singletons; the top ten hold about a fifth. Input material: PBMCs. The receptors derive from a man aged 35-49 years in good health and CMV-seropositive.

The sample holds one count of this clone. The chain employs TRBV4-1 and TRBJ2-5; 8 positions match TRBD1. The end of the DNA fits TRBJ2-7 better, so the J call may be wrong. Germline-derived CDR1 and CDR2 are MGHRA and YSYEKL. This CDR3 region has 18 residues. CDR3 residues: CASSQEALDRAFAYEQYF. The CDR3 DNA follows: TGCGCCAGCAGCCAAGAGGCTTTGGACAGGGCATTTGCCTACGAGCAGTACTTC.

This clone has more than one count but fewer than ten. The CDR3 DNA reads as TGTGCCAGCAGTGAAATAGGCCAAGCCGGGAATGAGCAGTTCTTC. Its translation is CASSEIGQAGNEQFF. The chain links TRBV6-1 to TRBJ2-1; no definite D call. The V gene lost 2 bases and the J gene lost 7 bases, with 15 bases spanning the gap. Germline CDR1 and CDR2: MNHNS and SASEGT. CDR3 size: 15 residues.

The rearrangement joins TRBV5-1 to TRBJ2-3; TRBD1 matches at 7 bases. The CDR3 covers 15 residues. Trimming at V came to 2 bases and at J to 4 bases, leaving 7 bases not matched to a gene. Germline lookup yields CDR1 SGHRS and CDR2 YFSETQ. CDR3 sequence: CASSLGGPGADTQYF. In nucleotides, the CDR3 is TGCGCCAGCAGCTTAGGGGGCCCCGGTGCAGATACGCAGTATTTT.

This clone was recorded only once. The gene calls are TRBV9 and TRBJ1-2; maybe TRBD1 (6 bases). Germline V CDR1 and CDR2: SGDLS, YYNGEE. Trimming stripped 0 bases from V and 0 bases from J, with 9 bases between. This CDR3 region has 15 residues. CDR3 loop: CASSVGGGANYGYTF. The CDR3 DNA is TGTGCCAGCAGCGTAGGAGGGGGAGCTAACTATGGCTACACCTTC.

This clone was found a few times. The chain is built from TRBV9 and TRBJ2-3, with TRBD2 as a possible D gene (6 bases). This CDR3 region has 15 residues. V lost 6 bases, J lost 3 bases, and 17 bases lay in between. Germline values: CDR1 SGDLS, CDR2 YYNGEE. CDR3 sequence (DNA): TGTGCCAGCACCGGGGGACGGGGAAGGACAGATACGCAGTATTTT. Residues: CASTGGRGRTDTQYF.

The chain is built from TRBV11-1 and TRBJ1-1; D is uncertain. This CDR3 is 14 amino acids long. The V end lost 2 bases, the J end lost 1 base, and 8 bases lay between the germline ends. Germline V gives CDR1 SGHAT, CDR2 FQDESV (reference sequence). CDR3 loop: CASSLSAGNTEAFF. CDR3 nucleotide sequence: TGTGCCAGCAGCTTAAGTGCGGGGAACACTGAAGCTTTCTTT.

The V and J genes are TRBV6-5 and TRBJ2-7; perhaps TRBD2 as D (5 bases). The CDR3 contains 12 residues. Trimming cost V 6 bases and J 6 bases, with 12 bases left between them. CDR1 and CDR2 (germline): MNHEY, SVGAGI. Here the CDR3 DNA reads TGTGCCAGCAGCAGGACTTCAGGCGAGCAGTACTTC. Translation gives CASSRTSGEQYF.

This chain uses TRBV6-1 with TRBJ1-2; 8 positions match TRBD1. In germline, CDR1 is MNHNS, CDR2 SASEGT. The CDR3 length is 16 residues. The V gene end was trimmed by 4 bases and the J gene end by 2 bases; junction bases not matched to a gene: 9. CDR3 nucleotides: TGTGCCAGCAGTGTTCAGGGGGCAAACGGAAACTATGGCTACACCTTC. This encodes CASSVQGANGNYGYTF.

The rearrangement links TRBV19 to TRBJ1-1, with D possibly TRBD1 on 5 matching bases. The germline gives CDR1 LNHDA, CDR2 SQIVND (reference sequence). V was trimmed by 5 bases and J by 1 base, leaving 11 bases between them. The CDR3 extends over 14 amino acids. The CDR3 DNA follows: TGTGCCAGTAGTGCTTACAGGAGGAACACTGAAGCTTTCTTT. This translates into CASSAYRRNTEAFF.

The gene calls are TRBV6-5 and TRBJ2-1; 8 bases agree with TRBD2. This CDR3 contains 15 residues. V lost 4 bases to trimming and J lost 8 bases; unmatched junction nucleotides: 10. Per germline, CDR1 MNHEY and CDR2 SVGAGI. CDR3 DNA sequence: TGTGCCAGCAGTTCCCCCCAGCGGGGGTACGATGAGCAGTTCTTC. This gives the protein CASSSPQRGYDEQFF.

The chain carries TRBV11-3 and TRBJ2-5, with 14 bases lining up with TRBD2. The J call is in doubt because the DNA end fits TRBJ2-7 better. Per germline, CDR1 SGHNT and CDR2 YENEEA. This CDR3 is 19 amino acids long. The CDR3 protein is CASSGRGLAGGNISYEQYF. The DNA of the CDR3 is TGTGCCAGCAGCGGACGCGGACTAGCGGGGGGCAACATAAGCTACGAGCAGTACTTC.

This clone has only a few counts. The genes are TRBV29-1 and TRBJ2-3; 10 positions agree with TRBD1. Germline V gene data show CDR1 as SQVTM and CDR2 as ANQGSEA. The J segment lost 3 bases and the V segment lost 4 bases, leaving 10 bases of the junction unmatched. The length of the CDR3 is 16 residues. The DNA of the CDR3 is TGCAGCGTTGTAGCAGGGAGGGACAGGGGAACAGATACGCAGTATTTT. This gives the protein CSVVAGRDRGTDTQYF.

V is TRBV6-5 and J is TRBJ2-3; D ambiguous. Trimming removed 6 bases from V and 6 bases from J, with 10 bases in between. Per the germline V gene, CDR1 is MNHEY and CDR2 is SVGAGI. This CDR3 is 12 amino acids long. The CDR3 sequence is CASSDAGDTQYF. The DNA of the CDR3 is TGTGCCAGCAGCGACGCCGGGGATACGCAGTATTTT.

CDR3 nucleotide sequence: TGTGCCAGCAGCTTAAGTCCGAGCTCTGGAAACACCATATATTTT. Residues: CASSLSPSSGNTIYF. The J gene is TRBJ1-3, the V gene TRBV7-2; no definite D call. CDR1 SGHTA and CDR2 FQGNSA come from the germline V gene. CDR3 length equals 15 residues. Trimming removed 2 bases at V and 0 bases at J, with 8 bases between.

The J gene is TRBJ2-2, the V gene TRBV9; 8 nucleotides match TRBD2. In germline, CDR1 is SGDLS, CDR2 YYNGEE. The CDR3 runs 16 residues. V lost 0 bases, J lost 6 bases, and 7 bases stayed unmatched. The CDR3 DNA follows: TGTGCCAGCAGCGTAGCCATTCGCGGGGGGTCCGGGGAGCTGTTTTTT. Translating gives CASSVAIRGGSGELFF.

This clone showed up just a few times. The V and J genes are TRBV6-6 and TRBJ2-7, with D perhaps TRBD2 (6 bases). This CDR3 is 14 amino acids long. Germline CDR1 MNHNY, CDR2 SVGAGI (reference sequence). V was shortened by 2 bases and J by 5 bases, with 13 bases between the two germline ends. The CDR3 DNA reads as TGTGCCAGCAGTTACGTCGCGGGGATCCACGAGCAGTACTTC. It translates to CASSYVAGIHEQYF.

The genes are TRBV5-4 and TRBJ2-7; D is possibly TRBD1 (5 bases). From germline, CDR1 is SGHNT and CDR2 YYREEE (reference sequence). CDR3 size: 15 residues. V shed 0 bases and J shed 5 bases, with 15 bases lying between them. This chain's CDR3 is CASSLAGRAEDEQYF. Here the CDR3 DNA reads TGTGCCAGCAGCTTGGCTGGCAGGGCGGAAGACGAGCAGTACTTC. Based on the CDR3 plus reference TRBV5-4 and TRBJ2-7, the full variable domain is ETGVTQSPTHLIKTRGQQVTLRCSSQSGHNTVSWYQQALGQGPQFIFQYYREEENGRGNFPPRFSGLQFPNYSSELNVNALELDDSALYLCASSLAGRAEDEQYFGPGTRLTVT.

This rearrangement joins TRBV19 to TRBJ1-2, with D unresolved. Between the trimmed V and J ends, which lost 3 bases and 7 bases, there was a span of 12 bases. Germline CDR1 reads LNHDA; CDR2 reads SQIVND (reference sequence). CDR3 length: 13 residues. CDR3 sequence: CASSIGGRGGYTF. The CDR3, as DNA: TGTGCCAGTAGTATCGGAGGCCGCGGTGGCTACACCTTC.

This clone has a handful of counts. The rearrangement links TRBV5-1 to TRBJ1-1; D unresolved. In germline, CDR1 is SGHRS, CDR2 YFSETQ. V lost 0 bases to trimming and J lost 3 bases, with 12 bases between them. This CDR3 region has 15 residues. The CDR3 loop is CASSLDPGLDTEAFF. The CDR3 DNA reads TGCGCCAGCAGCTTGGATCCGGGGTTAGACACTGAAGCTTTCTTT.

CDR3 DNA sequence: TGTGCTAGTGGTTCGGACAGGTACAATGAGCAGTTCTTC. This codes for CASGSDRYNEQFF. The rearrangement links TRBV12-5 to TRBJ2-1; 7 bases line up with TRBD1. With 4 bases clipped from V and 4 bases from J, the junction kept 1 base outside the gene matches. The CDR3 covers 13 residues. Germline V gene lookup returns CDR1 LGHNT and CDR2 FRNRAP.

The chain combines TRBV5-1 with TRBJ2-1; TRBD1 aligns across 8 bases. Looked up from germline, CDR1 is SGHRS and CDR2 is YFSETQ. The CDR3 extends over 15 amino acids. The V segment lost 4 bases and the J segment 7 bases; nucleotides outside the gene matches: 10. In DNA, the CDR3 is TGCGCCAGCAGCAAAGGGGGGACAGGAGGGAATGAGCAGTTCTTC. It codes for CASSKGGTGGNEQFF.

A single count supports this clone. V usage is TRBV30 and J usage is TRBJ2-7; 11 bases agree with TRBD1. The junction had 7 bases not matched to a gene; V was cut back by 0 bases and J by 6 bases. The CDR3 is 15 residues long. The germline V gene has CDR1 GTSNPN and CDR2 SVGIG (reference sequence). Written as DNA, the CDR3 is TGTGCCTGGAGTGTGGGACAGGGGGTTATGGTCGAGCAGTACTTC. Translation gives CAWSVGQGVMVEQYF.

This chain uses TRBV18 with TRBJ1-2; 12 bases agree with TRBD1. V lost 4 bases, J lost 13 bases, and 10 bases stayed unmatched. Per the germline V gene, CDR1 is KGHSH and CDR2 is LQKENI. CDR3 length: 14 residues. DNA of the CDR3: TGTGCCAGCTCACGCGAAGGGACAGGGGGCAAACCCACCTTC. Translating gives CASSREGTGGKPTF.

This chain uses TRBV15 with TRBJ2-2, with TRBD1 matching over 8 bases. This CDR3 is 16 amino acids long. The germline V gene has CDR1 LNHNV and CDR2 YYDKDF (reference sequence). With V trimmed by 2 bases and J by 7 bases, 9 bases remained unmatched. Here the CDR3 DNA reads TGTGCCACCAGCAGACGGACAGGGACGGCCGGCGGGGAGCTGTTTTTT. Translated, it gives CATSRRTGTAGGELFF.

As concerns this clone: The sample contains more than one DNA sequence encoding this CDR3. The genes are TRBV5-1 and TRBJ2-7; 8 bases align to TRBD1. CDR1 and CDR2 from the germline V gene are SGHRS and YFSETQ. CDR3 size: 14 residues. V lost 4 bases and J lost 2; bases outside the gene matches: 5. CDR3 sequence: CASSLQGAPYEQYF. CDR3 DNA sequence: TGCGCCAGCAGCCTGCAGGGGGCGCCCTACGAGCAGTACTTC.

V is TRBV28 and J is TRBJ2-5, with 8 bases lining up with TRBD1. The CDR3 is 17 amino acids. Trimming at V came to 6 bases and at J to 4 bases, leaving 16 bases not matched to a gene. The V gene's germline CDR1 is MDHEN and CDR2 SYDVKM. CDR3: CASSLDRGGPAIETQYF. DNA for the CDR3: TGTGCCAGCAGCCTCGACAGGGGTGGTCCCGCGATAGAGACCCAGTACTTC.

The J gene is TRBJ1-1, the V gene TRBV5-5; possible D gene TRBD1, 6 bases. The CDR3 is 13 residues long. V was cut by 6 bases and J by 3 bases, with 12 bases left in between. Germline V gene lookup returns CDR1 SGHKS and CDR2 YYEKEE (reference sequence). The CDR3 DNA reads as TGTGCCAGCAACCTTTCAGGGGACACTGAAGCTTTCTTT. This sequence encodes CASNLSGDTEAFF.

Concerning this clone itself: The junction shows a germline mismatch at one end, possibly a read error. The CDR3 loop reads CASSVEGSGGSSTGTQYF. The CDR3 DNA follows: TGTGCCAGCAGCGTAGAGGGTAGCGGGGGCTCTAGCACAGGTACGCAGTATTTT. The genes are TRBV9 and TRBJ2-3, with 9 bases that match TRBD2. The germline CDR1 and CDR2 sequences are SGDLS and YYNGEE. The CDR3 consists of 18 residues.

V and J are TRBV6-1 and TRBJ1-5; D might be TRBD1 (5 bases). Germline V gene sequence: CDR1 MNHNS, CDR2 SASEGT. This CDR3 is built from 13 residues. V was trimmed by 5 bases and J by 0 bases, leaving 5 bases between them. CDR3 in amino acids: CASSQGSNQPQHF. The DNA for the CDR3 is TGTGCCAGCAGTCAGGGTAGCAATCAGCCCCAGCATTTT.

This chain connects TRBV5-1 to TRBJ2-1; 14 bases match TRBD2. CDR3 length equals 19 residues. The V and J ends lost 1 base and 6 bases, in that order; junction bases with no gene match: 12. Germline values: CDR1 SGHRS, CDR2 YFSETQ. The CDR3 loop reads CASSLWTGLAGGGINEQFF. The CDR3 nucleotides are TGCGCCAGCAGCTTGTGGACTGGACTAGCGGGGGGCGGGATCAATGAGCAGTTCTTC.